This T cell receptor beta chain was recorded in a study of blood T cell repertoires in COVID-19 (dated by TCRdb to 2018 to 2021). Regarding the complete study: Collaborator samples came from the United States, Italy and Spain and covered acute and convalescent phases of COVID-19. The samples were drawn from the first 160 participants of the ongoing ImmuneRACE study and from 950 to 1,500 subjects provided by 6 global collaborators. Subjects who had been exposed to COVID-19, were actively infected with it, or had recovered from it provided the deeply sampled blood TCRbeta repertoires that made up the dataset. The material from the prospective study consisted of cDNA or gDNA derived from T cells, B-cell-depleted T cells, or PBMCs. Sample metadata almost always included a de-identified subject ID, COVID-19 status, age in years and sex. Where available, HLA class I and class II types were taken from metadata supplied by the sample provider and were not determined by assay-based typing. A freely available public database, intended as a resource for researchers studying the immune response to SARS-CoV-2, is where the repertoires were released. What the research found in general, with its limitations: The amount of clinical and demographic metadata varied by source and participant and was provided uncurated.

From a lookup of the germline V gene (reference sequence), CDR1 and CDR2 are LNHDA and SQIVND. CDR3 length: 14 amino acids, cysteine to phenylalanine. Here the CDR3 DNA is all that survives: 42 bases in frame from base 1. V lost 2 bases and J lost 5 bases; the stretch between them is 10 bases long. This clone appeared a single time. What this receptor recognizes is not known. Base qualities are not at hand, and no much larger clone is one base apart. The immunoSEQ Assay, a bias-controlled multiplex PCR, was used to amplify TCRbeta CDR3 regions from genomic DNA. The study's processing was this. The number of nucleated cells in each sample was estimated by amplification of reference gene primers within the assay. Sequence reads were collapsed and filtered to measure the absolute abundance of every unique TCRbeta CDR3 rearrangement. For each sample, productive Simpson clonality was calculated by taking the square root of Simpson's diversity index across productive rearrangements. Held by TCRdb, this immuneACCESS table contains in-frame sequences only and omits some clones. Under half of the omission traces to an unresolved V gene where checked; the cause of the rest is unknown. The V and J calls and clone size are taken from that table; D and trimming were inferred from the DNA. This sample comprises 25,000 to 35,000 clones, 70% to 85% of them detected only once. The ten largest clones add up to 42% of the sample.

Each collaborating institution followed its own protocols to collect whole blood in K2EDTA tubes. Collaborator samples were shipped for TCRbeta analysis as frozen whole blood, isolated PBMCs, or DNA extracted from either sample type. The origin of this receptor is a woman older than 75 with acute or convalescent COVID-19. The sample was peripheral blood. Recombination connected TRBV19 to TRBJ1-5, with TRBD1 perhaps the D gene, on 6 matching bases. The CDR3 reads CASSIMPGDQPQHF. The DNA sequence reads TGTGCCAGTAGTATAATGCCAGGGGATCAGCCCCAGCATTTT.